Below are 18 T cell receptor beta chains sequenced from a single sample in a study of memory CD4+ T cells and cytomegalovirus serostatus. Single viable CD3+CD4+CD8-CD45RO+ cells were sorted as the memory CD4+ T cells. Profiled with immunoSEQ multiplex PCR; TCRdb holds only in-frame clones, not every one. The table includes over 35,000 clones, around four fifths detected once. Sequencing used memory CD4+ T cells from blood. These TCRs come from an adult in good health and CMV-seronegative.

The chain uses TRBV6-7 and TRBJ1-5; perhaps TRBD1 as D (6 bases). TRBV6-7 falls under the ORF class, with uncertain function. V was cut by 0 bases and J by 5 bases, with 23 bases left in between. The CDR3 runs to 19 residues. DNA for the CDR3: TGTGCCAGCAGTTACTCGCCTCCGCGGTGGACAGTATTCGATCAGCCCCAGCATTTT. Protein: CASSYSPPRWTVFDQPQHF.

The rearrangement uses TRBV7-8 and TRBJ2-2, with 8 bases identical to TRBD2. The CDR3 spans 15 residues. J lost 6 bases, V lost 5 bases, and 8 bases had no gene match. From germline, CDR1 is SGHVS and CDR2 FQNEAQ. The CDR3 bases are TGTGCCAGCAGCCCCCGACTAGCGCGTGCCGGGGAGCTGTTTTTT. This encodes CASSPRLARAGELFF.

The chain couples TRBV6-5 to TRBJ1-2; TRBD1 might be the D (6 bases). Trimming left V 8 bases short and J 0 bases short, with 16 bases between. This CDR3 has 15 residues. Per the germline V gene, CDR1 is MNHEY and CDR2 is SVGAGI. CDR3 nucleotide sequence: TGTGCCAGCGGCTATTGGGCAGGGGCTAACTATGGCTACACCTTC. Its translation is CASGYWAGANYGYTF.

The rearrangement links TRBV5-4 to TRBJ1-4; D possibly corresponds to TRBD1 (5 bases). Looked up from germline, CDR1 is SGHNT and CDR2 is YYREEE (reference sequence). V was trimmed by 2 bases and J by 3 bases, leaving 14 bases between them. The CDR3 length is 16 residues. The CDR3: CASSFRRGGANEKLFF. DNA of the CDR3: TGTGCCAGCAGCTTTCGCCGGGGGGGAGCTAATGAAAAACTGTTTTTT.

This clone has only a few counts. The chain carries TRBV11-1 and TRBJ2-1; no reliable D call. CDR1 is SGHAT and CDR2 is FQDESV in the germline V gene (reference sequence). Deletions cut 2 bases from V and 0 bases from J, with 5 bases between. CDR3 length: 14 residues. CDR3: CASSLPGSYNEQFF. CDR3 nucleotides: TGTGCCAGCAGCTTACCTGGCTCCTACAATGAGCAGTTCTTC. The full variable domain, with the rest looked up from reference TRBV11-1 and TRBJ2-1, is EAEVAQSPRYKITEKSQAVAFWCDPISGHATLYWYRQILGQGPELLVQFQDESVVDDSQLPKDRFSAERLKGVDSTLKIQPAELGDSAMYLCASSLPGSYNEQFFGPGTRLTVL.

A note on this clone: Sequence at one end of the junction differs from germline and may be a read error. The V gene is TRBV5-6, the J gene TRBJ2-7; maybe TRBD1 (5 bases). CDR1 is SGHDT, CDR2 YYEEEE, per germline. CDR3 size: 12 residues. In nucleotides, the CDR3 is TGTGCCAGCAGTTTGGGGCCTAACGAGCAGTACTTC. Encoded protein: CASSLGPNEQYF.

CDR3 loop: CATGQGMNTEAFF. CDR3 coding DNA: TGTGCCACCGGGCAAGGTATGAACACTGAAGCTTTCTTT. V usage is TRBV7-9 and J usage is TRBJ1-1; D unclear. V was pared by 10 bases and J by 0 bases, with 12 bases between. Germline-derived CDR1 and CDR2 are SEHNR and FQNEAQ (reference sequence). This CDR3 is 13 amino acids long.

V is TRBV6-1 and J is TRBJ2-1, with TRBD2 matching 13 bases. With V trimmed by 3 bases and J by 6 bases, 8 bases remained unmatched. CDR3 length: 17 residues. Germline V CDR1 and CDR2: MNHNS, SASEGT. The CDR3: CASSDPKLAGGPNEQFF. The DNA of the CDR3 is TGTGCCAGCAGTGACCCTAAACTAGCGGGGGGGCCCAATGAGCAGTTCTTC.

V is TRBV27 and J is TRBJ2-1; TRBD2 is a possible D gene (5 bases). The length of the CDR3 is 14 residues. Per germline, CDR1 MNHEY and CDR2 SMNVEV (reference sequence). Trimming removed 5 bases at V and 2 bases at J, with 10 bases between. The CDR3 loop reads CASSRELAYNEQFF. The CDR3, as DNA: TGTGCCAGCAGTCGGGAACTAGCCTACAATGAGCAGTTCTTC.

The rearrangement links TRBV11-3 to TRBJ1-2; TRBD1 aligns across 9 bases. Germline V gene sequence: CDR1 SGHNT, CDR2 YENEEA. This CDR3 has 13 amino acids. V lost 1 base, J lost 13 bases, and 7 bases stayed unmatched. CDR3 coding DNA: TGTGCCAGCAGCTTAGCGCGGGACAGGGCGGTCACCTTC. This sequence encodes CASSLARDRAVTF.

The J gene is TRBJ1-2, the V gene TRBV10-3; D may be TRBD1 (5 bases). Germline V gene sequence: CDR1 ENHRY, CDR2 SYGVKD. V lost 2 bases and J 3 bases, leaving 13 bases between the germline ends. The CDR3 contains 15 residues. The CDR3, as DNA: TGTGCCATCAGTGAGAAAGACAGAGGGTACTATGGCTACACCTTC. Its translation is CAISEKDRGYYGYTF.

V usage is TRBV28 and J usage is TRBJ1-1; D remains ambiguous. Trimming cost V 5 bases and J 3 bases, with 13 bases left between them. Germline CDR1 and CDR2: MDHEN and SYDVKM. This CDR3 is 14 amino acids long. DNA for the CDR3: TGTGCCAGCAGTAGGTGGGGTGGGGACACTGAAGCTTTCTTT. Translated, it gives CASSRWGGDTEAFF. The whole variable domain, remainder taken from reference TRBV28 and TRBJ1-1, is DVKVTQSSRYLVKRTGEKVFLECVQDMDHENMFWYRQDPGLGLRLIYFSYDVKMKEKGDIPEGYSVSREKKERFSLILESASTNQTSMYLCASSRWGGDTEAFFGQGTRLTVV.

This chain joins TRBV30 and TRBJ1-6, with D unclear. The CDR3 is made up of 16 amino acids. V was cut by 3 bases and J by 0 bases, with 12 bases left in between. The V gene's germline CDR1 is GTSNPN and CDR2 SVGIG (reference sequence). CDR3 loop: CAWREPLVSYNSPLHF. CDR3 bases: TGTGCCTGGAGGGAACCCTTAGTCTCCTATAATTCACCCCTCCACTTT. Together with reference TRBV30 and TRBJ1-6, the CDR3 gives the full variable domain: SQTIHQWPATLVQPVGSPLSLECTVEGTSNPNLYWYRQAAGRGLQLLFYSVGIGQISSEVPQNLSASRPQDRQFILSSKKLLLSDSGFYLCAWREPLVSYNSPLHFGNGTRLTVT.

This clone was picked up one time. The chain recombines TRBV4-3 with TRBJ2-1; a possible D gene is TRBD2 (7 bases). V was trimmed by 0 bases and J by 8 bases, leaving 14 bases between them. Germline V lookup: CDR1 LGHNA, CDR2 YSLEER. The CDR3 contains 15 residues. The CDR3 loop reads CASSQDRGARDEQFF. The DNA for the CDR3 is TGCGCCAGCAGCCAAGACCGGGGGGCTAGGGATGAGCAGTTCTTC.

The CDR3 protein is CASNEGGRTEAFF. CDR3 nucleotides: TGTGCCAGCAACGAGGGGGGGAGGACTGAAGCTTTCTTT. The chain has TRBV28 and TRBJ1-1; D may be TRBD1 (6 bases). With 7 bases removed from V and 5 bases from J, the gap between germline ends came to 14 bases. CDR1 and CDR2 from the germline V gene are MDHEN and SYDVKM. The CDR3 totals 13 residues.

The genes are TRBV7-6 and TRBJ1-5; 7 bases agree with TRBD1. In germline, CDR1 is SGHVS, CDR2 FNYEAQ. CDR3 length equals 18 residues. Trimming cost V 1 base and J 0 bases; bases outside gene matches: 9. The CDR3 DNA reads TGTGCCAGCAGCTTAGTAGGGGGGACAGCTTATAGCAATCAGCCCCAGCATTTT. It yields the protein CASSLVGGTAYSNQPQHF.

The gene calls are TRBV7-2 and TRBJ1-1; 7 nucleotides agree with TRBD1. CDR1 and CDR2 (germline): SGHTA, FQGNSA. CDR3 length: 15 amino acids. After removal of 1 base from V and 3 bases from J, the junction contained 5 bases not matched to a gene. In nucleotides, the CDR3 is TGTGCCAGCAGCTTAGAACTCCAGGGGGACACTGAAGCTTTCTTT. Translating it yields CASSLELQGDTEAFF.

This clone was observed a single time. The gene calls are TRBV2 and TRBJ2-2, with D unclear. The CDR3 extends over 15 amino acids. CDR1 and CDR2 from the germline V gene are SNHLY and FYNNEI. With 2 bases removed from V and 4 bases from J, the gap between germline ends came to 11 bases. The CDR3 DNA sequence: TGTGCCAGCAGTGAATCCGGCCCATTCACCGGGGAGCTGTTTTTT. Translation: CASSESGPFTGELFF.